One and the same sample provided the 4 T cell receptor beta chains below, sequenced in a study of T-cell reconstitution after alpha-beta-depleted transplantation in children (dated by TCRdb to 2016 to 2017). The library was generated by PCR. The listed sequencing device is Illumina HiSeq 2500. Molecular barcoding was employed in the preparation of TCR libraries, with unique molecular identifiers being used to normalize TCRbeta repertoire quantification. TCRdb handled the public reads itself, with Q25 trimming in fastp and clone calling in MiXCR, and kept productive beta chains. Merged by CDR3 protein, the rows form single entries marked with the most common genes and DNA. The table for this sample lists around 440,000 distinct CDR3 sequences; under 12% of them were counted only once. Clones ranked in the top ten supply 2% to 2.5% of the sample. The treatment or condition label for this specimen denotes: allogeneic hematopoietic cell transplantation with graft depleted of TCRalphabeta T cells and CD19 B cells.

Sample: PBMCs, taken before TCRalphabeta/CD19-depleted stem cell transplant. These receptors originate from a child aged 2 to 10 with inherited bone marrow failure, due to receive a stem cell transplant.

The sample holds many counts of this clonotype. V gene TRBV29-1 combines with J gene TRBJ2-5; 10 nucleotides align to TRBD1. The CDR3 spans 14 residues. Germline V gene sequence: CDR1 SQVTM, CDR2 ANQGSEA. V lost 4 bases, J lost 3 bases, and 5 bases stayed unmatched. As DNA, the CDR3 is TGCAGCGTTGCTCCCGGGACAGGGGAAGAGACCCAGTACTTC. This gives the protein CSVAPGTGEETQYF.

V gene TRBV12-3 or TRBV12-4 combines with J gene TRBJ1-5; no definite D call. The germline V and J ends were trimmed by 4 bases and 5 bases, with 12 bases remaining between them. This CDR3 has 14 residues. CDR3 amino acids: CASSYDHGDQPQHF. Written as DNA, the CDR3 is TGTGCCAGCAGTTACGATCATGGGGATCAGCCCCAGCATTTT.

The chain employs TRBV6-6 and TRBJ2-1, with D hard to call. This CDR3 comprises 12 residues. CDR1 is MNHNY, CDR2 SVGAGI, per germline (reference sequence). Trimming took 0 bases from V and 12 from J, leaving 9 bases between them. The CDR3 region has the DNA TGTGCCAGCAGTTACTCGCGGTACTCGCAGTTCTTC. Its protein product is CASSYSRYSQFF.

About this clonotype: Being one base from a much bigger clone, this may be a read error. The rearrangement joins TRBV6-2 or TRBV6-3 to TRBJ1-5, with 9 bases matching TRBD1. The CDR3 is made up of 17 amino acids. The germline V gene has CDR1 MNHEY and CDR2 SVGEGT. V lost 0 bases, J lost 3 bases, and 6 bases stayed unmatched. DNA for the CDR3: TGTGCCAGCAGTTACTCCGGGACAGGGCTCCTCAATCAGCCCCAGCATTTT. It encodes CASSYSGTGLLNQPQHF.